Each of the 25 T cell receptor beta chains below was sequenced from the same sample in a study of T cell responses to AZD1222 COVID-19 vaccine. TCRdb's copy holds only in-frame clones and misses some; the assay was immunoSEQ multiplex PCR. The table includes fewer than 150,000 clones, around 84% detected once. The source material was peripheral blood, sampled 28 days after the second AZD1222 dose. Receptors were obtained from an adult who received the AZD1222 COVID-19 vaccine.

V gene TRBV20-1 combines with J gene TRBJ1-2; D may be TRBD1 (6 bases). Per the germline V gene, CDR1 is DFQATT and CDR2 is SNEGSKA (reference sequence). There are 13 residues in the CDR3. Trimming took 3 bases from V and 5 from J, leaving 13 bases between them. CDR3: CSASTGAGYGYTF. CDR3 sequence (DNA): TGCAGTGCTAGTACGGGGGCGGGTTATGGCTACACCTTC.

This clone has a single count. This chain joins TRBV7-3 and TRBJ1-2; 7 nucleotides agree with TRBD1. This CDR3 has 15 residues. Germline-derived CDR1 and CDR2 are SGHTA and FQGTGA. Unmatched junction bases numbered 4, after V lost 0 bases and J lost 3 bases. This CDR3 is CASSLTNRGDYGYTF. CDR3 sequence (DNA): TGTGCCAGCAGCTTAACAAACAGGGGCGACTATGGCTACACCTTC.

The chain is built from TRBV5-5 and TRBJ2-7, with D perhaps matching TRBD1 (5 bases). The V gene's germline CDR1 is SGHKS and CDR2 YYEKEE (reference sequence). This CDR3 is built from 13 residues. Trimming pared 4 bases from V and 0 bases from J, leaving 8 bases between. DNA of the CDR3: TGTGCCAGCAGCCCACAGGTCTCCTACGAGCAGTACTTC. Translating it yields CASSPQVSYEQYF.

The J gene is TRBJ2-2, the V gene TRBV18, with D hard to call. The CDR3 sequence is 15 residues long. V dropped 2 bases and J dropped 0 bases, with 7 bases sitting between them. Germline CDR1 and CDR2: KGHSH and LQKENI. The DNA of the CDR3 is TGTGCCAGCTCACCATACGGAACGAACACCGGGGAGCTGTTTTTT. This encodes CASSPYGTNTGELFF.

The chain combines TRBV4-2 with TRBJ2-3; TRBD2 might be the D (6 bases). Trimming left V 4 bases short and J 1 base short, with 12 bases between. The germline V gene encodes CDR1 LGHNA and CDR2 YNFKEQ. The CDR3 is 15 amino acids. CDR3 protein: CASSLGGLRTDTQYF. In nucleotides, the CDR3 is TGTGCCAGCAGCCTAGGAGGGTTGCGCACAGATACGCAGTATTTT.

CDR3 sequence reads: CASSPVGRNQPQHF. The CDR3 coding sequence is TGTGCCAGCAGCCCCGTAGGGCGCAATCAGCCCCAGCATTTT. The chain has TRBV28 and TRBJ1-5; D is unclear. The V end lost 6 bases, the J end lost 2 bases, and 11 bases lay between the germline ends. The CDR3 length is 14 residues. In germline, CDR1 is MDHEN, CDR2 SYDVKM.

This rearrangement joins TRBV18 to TRBJ1-5; D ambiguous. This CDR3 comprises 13 residues. Trimming shortened V by 6 bases and J by 5 bases, and 11 bases separated the two germline ends. Germline CDR1 reads KGHSH; CDR2 reads LQKENI. In DNA, the CDR3 is TGTGCCAGCTCGTCGGGTGAGGATCAGCCCCAGCATTTT. It yields the protein CASSSGEDQPQHF. Combining the CDR3 with reference TRBV18 and TRBJ1-5 gives the whole variable domain NAGVMQNPRHLVRRRGQEARLRCSPMKGHSHVYWYRQLPEEGLKFMVYLQKENIIDESGMPKERFSAEFPKEGPSILRIQQVVRGDSAAYFCASSSGEDQPQHFGDGTRLSIL.

V usage is TRBV11-3 and J usage is TRBJ2-1, with 10 bases fitting TRBD2. The J segment lost 6 bases and the V segment lost 5 bases, leaving 7 bases of the junction unmatched. This CDR3 comprises 15 residues. In germline, CDR1 is SGHNT, CDR2 YENEEA. The CDR3 DNA follows: TGTGCCAGCAGCCCTCGGCCTAGCGGGAGCAATGAGCAGTTCTTC. Protein product: CASSPRPSGSNEQFF.

The rearrangement links TRBV12-3 or TRBV12-4 to TRBJ1-1; D unresolved. Trimming removed 6 bases at V and 8 bases at J, with 10 bases between. The CDR3 contains 11 residues. Written as DNA, the CDR3 is TGTGCCAGCAGCCGGCCGGGCGAAGCTTTCTTT. Its protein is CASSRPGEAFF.

This clone was counted a few times. The chain joins TRBV5-1 to TRBJ1-4, with TRBD1 identical over 10 bases. The germline V gene has CDR1 SGHRS and CDR2 YFSETQ. The V gene end was trimmed by 0 bases and the J gene end by 4 bases; junction bases not matched to a gene: 9. This CDR3 has 18 residues. The CDR3 protein is CASSLGDRGPKINEKLFF. Written as DNA, the CDR3 is TGCGCCAGCAGCTTGGGGGACAGGGGCCCTAAAATTAATGAAAAACTGTTTTTT.

The J gene is TRBJ1-2, the V gene TRBV9; D is unclear. The CDR3 length is 14 residues. Trimming stripped 0 bases from V and 4 bases from J, with 10 bases between. Germline loops: CDR1 SGDLS, CDR2 YYNGEE. The CDR3 loop reads CASSVAVGFYGYTF. Written as DNA, the CDR3 is TGTGCCAGCAGCGTAGCTGTAGGCTTCTATGGCTACACCTTC.

V gene TRBV5-1 combines with J gene TRBJ1-5; D unresolved. Trimming stripped 4 bases from V and 0 bases from J, with 11 bases between. Germline lookup yields CDR1 SGHRS and CDR2 YFSETQ. The CDR3 loop spans 15 amino acids. CDR3 in DNA: TGCGCCAGCAGCGTCGACCCCGATAGCAATCAGCCCCAGCATTTT. Protein: CASSVDPDSNQPQHF.

V gene TRBV4-3 combines with J gene TRBJ1-4, with TRBD1 matching 8 bases. Germline loops: CDR1 LGHNA, CDR2 YSLEER. The CDR3 runs 14 residues. V shed 4 bases, J shed 7 bases, and the junction held 5 bases outside the gene matches. The CDR3 DNA is TGCGCCAGCAGCCCGGACAGGGTTGGTGAAAAACTGTTTTTT. Translation gives CASSPDRVGEKLFF.

This chain uses TRBV5-4 with TRBJ2-2; TRBD2 matches at 8 bases. V lost 7 bases, J lost 3 bases, and 5 bases stayed unmatched. Germline-derived CDR1 and CDR2 are SGHNT and YYREEE (reference sequence). This CDR3 region has 14 residues. CDR3 DNA: TGTGCCAGCCGGACGGGGGGGGACACCGGGGAGCTGTTTTTT. The encoded protein is CASRTGGDTGELFF.

This CDR3 reads CASSLSGMNTEAFF. As DNA, the CDR3 is TGTGCCAGCAGCTTAAGCGGGATGAACACTGAAGCTTTCTTT. The rearrangement joins TRBV7-2 to TRBJ1-1; D is unclear. Germline CDR1 and CDR2: SGHTA and FQGNSA. V shed 2 bases and J shed 0 bases, with 7 bases lying between them. This CDR3 comprises 14 residues.

The sample holds one count of this clone. The chain employs TRBV2 and TRBJ1-5; D is possibly TRBD1 (5 bases). CDR1 and CDR2 from the germline V gene are SNHLY and FYNNEI. V was clipped by 7 bases and J by 5 bases, with 15 bases between them. The CDR3 covers 14 residues. This CDR3 is CASTGIQGHQPQHF. CDR3 DNA sequence: TGTGCCAGCACGGGAATCCAGGGCCATCAGCCCCAGCATTTT.

This rearrangement joins TRBV11-2 to TRBJ2-5, with no clear D. Germline CDR1 is SGHAT and CDR2 is FQNNGV. The CDR3 has 13 amino acids. Trimming cost V 3 bases and J 2 bases, with 7 bases left between them. Written as DNA, the CDR3 is TGTGCCAGCAGCTTGTCCAGACAAGAGACCCAGTACTTC. Encoded protein: CASSLSRQETQYF.

This chain links TRBV7-9 with TRBJ2-1, with a possible D match to TRBD2 (6 bases). CDR1 is SEHNR and CDR2 is FQNEAQ in the germline V gene (reference sequence). The CDR3 has 15 amino acids. V lost 3 bases and J 7 bases, leaving 16 bases between the germline ends. In DNA, the CDR3 is TGTGCCAGCAGCTTGAGGGCGGGGCGCTTAAATGAGCAGTTCTTC. It encodes CASSLRAGRLNEQFF.

This clone appeared a single time. The V and J genes are TRBV12-3 or TRBV12-4 and TRBJ1-3; weak D call: TRBD1 (5 bases). Trimming pared 1 base from V and 7 bases from J, leaving 5 bases between. The CDR3 extends over 12 amino acids. The CDR3 region is CASSLEGNTIYF. CDR3 DNA sequence: TGTGCCAGCAGTTTAGAGGGGAACACCATATATTTT.

The chain employs TRBV15 and TRBJ2-1; D perhaps matches TRBD2 (5 bases). Trimming removed 6 bases from V and 8 bases from J, with 17 bases in between. Looked up from germline, CDR1 is LNHNV and CDR2 is YYDKDF (reference sequence). This CDR3 has 14 residues. The CDR3 DNA reads as TGTGCCACCAGTTCGGCCAGCGGTGCAGATGAGCAGTTCTTC. It codes for CATSSASGADEQFF.

The CDR3 sequence is CASSNPGDYEQYF. CDR3 nucleotide sequence: TGTGCCAGCAGCAATCCGGGGGACTACGAGCAGTACTTC. The chain couples TRBV21-1 to TRBJ2-7; TRBD2 is taken as the D call from the table, unchecked against the DNA. TRBV21-1 is termed a pseudogene. The CDR3 sequence is 13 residues long.

The chain joins TRBV7-2 to TRBJ2-2; 13 positions agree with TRBD2. This CDR3 has 16 residues. Losses at the gene ends were 5 bases for V and 4 bases for J; bases not matched to a gene: 4. Looked up from germline, CDR1 is SGHTA and CDR2 is FQGNSA. The DNA of the CDR3 is TGTGCCAGCAGCGTCGGACTAGCGGGAGCCACCGGGGAGCTGTTTTTT. This encodes CASSVGLAGATGELFF.

This sequence joins TRBV5-1 and TRBJ2-2; D is ambiguous. Trimming cost V 5 bases and J 3 bases, with 2 bases left between them. In germline, CDR1 is SGHRS, CDR2 YFSETQ. CDR3 length equals 11 residues. The CDR3 DNA reads as TGCGCCAGCAGACACACCGGGGAGCTGTTTTTT. It translates to CASRHTGELFF.

The chain employs TRBV27 and TRBJ2-1; 9 positions agree with TRBD2. Germline CDR1 is MNHEY and CDR2 is SMNVEV (reference sequence). CDR3 length: 17 amino acids. J gave up 1 base and V 1 base, and 5 bases lay outside the gene matches. The CDR3 is CASSLFASGDSYNEQFF. The CDR3 nucleotides read TGTGCCAGCAGTTTATTCGCTAGCGGGGATTCCTACAATGAGCAGTTCTTC.

This clone has only a few counts. The rearrangement uses TRBV7-2 and TRBJ2-7; 7 bases align to TRBD2. Germline V gene sequence: CDR1 SGHTA, CDR2 FQGNSA. Unmatched junction bases numbered 2, after V lost 0 bases and J lost 0 bases. CDR3 length equals 15 residues. The CDR3: CASSLAGGFSYEQYF. Here the CDR3 DNA reads TGTGCCAGCAGCTTAGCGGGGGGGTTCTCCTACGAGCAGTACTTC.